Shown below are 16 T cell receptor beta chains from a single sample sequenced in a study of OX40 agonist ivuxolimab in advanced cancers. The library was prepared using the immunoSEQ multiplex PCR assay. Entries here come from immuneACCESS through TCRdb and include only in-frame sequences with V and J called. Some clones fail to appear in such tables; in the studies checked, an unresolved V gene covers under half of the shortfall, and the cause of the remainder is unknown. Recorded for this sample are around 140,000 clones; approximately 94% of them occurred a single time. Clones ranked in the top ten supply under 1.3% of the sample. This sample comprised CD4+ or CD8+ T cells sorted from blood, obtained in a trial of the OX40 agonist ivuxolimab. The receptors were sampled from an adult with an advanced solid tumor such as melanoma, head and neck, liver or kidney cancer.

The chain combines TRBV9 with TRBJ1-3; 7 positions agree with TRBD1. V gave up 4 bases and J gave up 4 bases; unmatched junction bases: 14. CDR1 is SGDLS, CDR2 YYNGEE, per germline. The CDR3 loop spans 17 amino acids. In nucleotides, the CDR3 is TGTGCCAGCAGCAGTCCTAATTCTGACAGGGTAGGAAACACCATATATTTT. Protein product: CASSSPNSDRVGNTIYF.

The V and J genes are TRBV5-6 and TRBJ2-5, with a tentative D call TRBD1 (6 bases). The CDR3 totals 15 residues. V lost 2 bases and J 5 bases, leaving 16 bases between the germline ends. Germline lookup yields CDR1 SGHDT and CDR2 YYEEEE. The DNA for the CDR3 is TGTGCCAGCAGCTTCACGGACAGCCGGGGCGAGACCCAGTACTTC. Its translation is CASSFTDSRGETQYF.

V usage is TRBV30 and J usage is TRBJ1-2; D is uncertain. Looked up from germline, CDR1 is GTSNPN and CDR2 is SVGIG (reference sequence). The CDR3 covers 14 residues. V lost 1 base and J lost 0, with 9 bases in between. CDR3: CAWSAPPTNYGYTF. CDR3 bases: TGTGCCTGGAGTGCCCCTCCAACTAACTATGGCTACACCTTC. The full variable domain, rest sourced from reference TRBV30 and TRBJ1-2, is SQTIHQWPATLVQPVGSPLSLECTVEGTSNPNLYWYRQAAGRGLQLLFYSVGIGQISSEVPQNLSASRPQDRQFILSSKKLLLSDSGFYLCAWSAPPTNYGYTFGSGTRLTVV.

The chain couples TRBV28 to TRBJ1-5; tentative D call: TRBD1 (6 bases). From germline, CDR1 is MDHEN and CDR2 SYDVKM. CDR3 size: 15 residues. Trimming removed 1 base from V and 5 bases from J, with 12 bases in between. DNA of the CDR3: TGTGCCAGCAGTTTATTGGCAGGGGCCTATCAGCCCCAGCATTTT. Translation gives CASSLLAGAYQPQHF.

J is TRBJ1-5 and V is TRBV7-2; 10 nucleotides align to TRBD1. This CDR3 comprises 14 residues. J was trimmed by 7 bases and V by 5 bases; bases with no gene match: 5. Germline lookup yields CDR1 SGHTA and CDR2 FQGNSA. The CDR3 sequence is CASSRGQGKQPQHF. Written as DNA, the CDR3 is TGTGCCAGCAGCCGGGGACAGGGGAAACAGCCCCAGCATTTT.

The V and J genes are TRBV5-1 and TRBJ2-5; 10 bases line up with TRBD2. CDR3 length: 15 amino acids. After removal of 4 bases from V and 4 bases from J, the junction contained 7 bases not matched to a gene. The germline gives CDR1 SGHRS, CDR2 YFSETQ. CDR3 DNA sequence: TGCGCCAGCAGCCCCCCACTAGCGGGGTCAGAGACCCAGTACTTC. Translated: CASSPPLAGSETQYF.

The gene calls are TRBV29-1 and TRBJ2-3; D gene ambiguous. The germline V and J ends were trimmed by 7 bases and 6 bases, with 17 bases remaining between them. The germline gives CDR1 SQVTM, CDR2 ANQGSEA. CDR3 length: 13 residues. CDR3 protein: CSGRAAQWDTQYF. The CDR3 nucleotides read TGCAGCGGACGGGCCGCCCAGTGGGATACGCAGTATTTT.

CDR3 amino acids: CASSLNGLYQPQHF. CDR3 bases: TGTGCCAGCAGCTTGAACGGGTTGTATCAGCCCCAGCATTTT. The V gene is TRBV7-9, the J gene TRBJ1-5; D call uncertain. The CDR3 has 14 residues. V was pared by 3 bases and J by 5 bases, with 11 bases between. The germline CDR1 and CDR2 sequences are SEHNR and FQNEAQ (reference sequence).

V is TRBV21-1 and J is TRBJ2-7. TRBV21-1 is a pseudogene segment. The CDR3 spans 15 residues. DNA of the CDR3: TGTGCCAGCAGCAAGAGCAGCAATCCATCCTACGAGCAGTACTTC. This gives the protein CASSKSSNPSYEQYF.

This chain joins TRBV6-5 and TRBJ2-3, with 8 bases matching TRBD2. CDR1 is MNHEY and CDR2 is SVGAGI in the germline V gene. V shed 6 bases, J shed 4 bases, and the junction held 6 bases outside the gene matches. This CDR3 has 14 residues. CDR3 nucleotides: TGTGCCAGCAGAAGAGCGGGAGTCCCAGATACGCAGTATTTT. As protein: CASRRAGVPDTQYF.

The genes are TRBV5-1 and TRBJ1-2, with 7 nucleotides matching TRBD1. The germline V gene has CDR1 SGHRS and CDR2 YFSETQ. The CDR3 consists of 17 residues. V gave up 4 bases and J gave up 0 bases; unmatched junction bases: 12. The CDR3 DNA is TGCGCCAGCAGCCTAAACAGGGGAGTAGGCGCTAACTATGGCTACACCTTC. Its protein product is CASSLNRGVGANYGYTF.

The chain couples TRBV2 to TRBJ1-5, with D possibly matching TRBD1 (6 bases). Trimming pared 6 bases from V and 6 bases from J, leaving 18 bases between. This CDR3 contains 15 residues. CDR1 is SNHLY and CDR2 is FYNNEI in the germline V gene. As DNA, the CDR3 is TGTGCCAGCAGGGTACAGGGAAACGATGGTCAGCCCCAGCATTTT. Residues: CASRVQGNDGQPQHF.

The chain couples TRBV9 to TRBJ1-3; TRBD1 might be the D (6 bases). V shed 2 bases and J shed 0 bases, with 12 bases lying between them. The CDR3 has 16 amino acids. The germline gives CDR1 SGDLS, CDR2 YYNGEE. DNA of the CDR3: TGTGCCAGCAGCGTTGGGGACATCTCCTCTGGAAACACCATATATTTT. It translates to CASSVGDISSGNTIYF.

The chain links TRBV11-2 to TRBJ1-4, with D uncertain. Germline CDR1 is SGHAT and CDR2 is FQNNGV. The CDR3 consists of 15 residues. V was trimmed by 4 bases and J by 7 bases, leaving 16 bases between them. DNA of the CDR3: TGTGCCAGCAGCTCCCTAAAAATCGGCGGTGAAAAACTGTTTTTT. Translating gives CASSSLKIGGEKLFF.

The CDR3 region is CASSLGRLAYEQYF. The DNA for the CDR3 is TGTGCCAGCAGCTTAGGGCGACTAGCCTACGAGCAGTACTTC. The V and J genes are TRBV7-8 and TRBJ2-7, with D possibly matching TRBD2 (6 bases). The CDR3 is made up of 14 amino acids. Germline-derived CDR1 and CDR2 are SGHVS and FQNEAQ. V lost 1 base and J lost 2, with 9 bases in between.

This sequence joins TRBV4-2 and TRBJ2-3; D may correspond to TRBD1 or TRBD2 (5 bases each). The V gene lost 5 bases and the J gene lost 9 bases, with 18 bases spanning the gap. Germline CDR1 LGHNA, CDR2 YNFKEQ. The CDR3 has 14 residues. The CDR3 DNA is TGTGCCAGCAGCTTGGTCCACCAGGGAGACACGCAGTATTTT. It is translated as CASSLVHQGDTQYF.